One and the same sample provided the 11 T cell receptor beta chains below, sequenced in a study of vaccination and CD4 T cells after COVID-19. Treatment specified: approximately nine-day PBMC culture with coronavirus spike peptide pools or control peptides (ViraFEST assay). The unexposed donor provided CD4+ T cells, which were taken before the COVID-19 pandemic (2011-2018). These receptors are not linked to any known antigen. At the Johns Hopkins FTIC core, DNA taken from cultured CD4+ T cells was sequenced by way of the Oncomine TCR Beta short-read assay. Genomic DNA was drawn out of CD4+ T cells grown in culture. MiXCR, applied by TCRdb to the PCR reads, yields one record per CDR3 protein. The table lists about 9,700 distinct CDR3 sequences, under 40% of them singletons. Sequenced material: CD4+ T cells from blood, cultured in vitro. Receptors were obtained from a human donor in good health.

The chain joins TRBV7-8 to TRBJ2-1, with a weak D call TRBD2 (5 bases). Germline V gene sequence: CDR1 SGHVS, CDR2 FQNEAQ. This CDR3 comprises 12 residues. Trimming took off 1 base at V and 10 bases at J, with 8 bases between the two ends. DNA of the CDR3: TGTGCCAGCAGCTTAGGTCTAGCAGAGCAGTTCTTC. It translates to CASSLGLAEQFF.

This chain uses TRBV6-1 with TRBJ2-7; D is perhaps TRBD1 (5 bases). The germline gives CDR1 MNHNS, CDR2 SASEGT. V lost 2 bases and J lost 3, with 11 bases in between. The CDR3 is 14 residues long. The CDR3 sequence is CASSEQGHLYEQYF. DNA for the CDR3: TGTGCCAGCAGTGAACAAGGACACCTCTACGAGCAGTACTTC.

This clonotype is medium-sized (0.01 to 0.1%) in the sample. This chain links TRBV20-1 with TRBJ1-6; D gene unclear. In germline, CDR1 is DFQATT, CDR2 SNEGSKA (reference sequence). The CDR3 is made up of 14 amino acids. Trimming left V 6 bases short and J 10 bases short, with 19 bases between. The CDR3 nucleotides read TGCAGTGCCTGCACCTACTCGGGCGAGTCACCCCTCCACTTT. Translation: CSACTYSGESPLHF.

The chain is built from TRBV11-2 and TRBJ2-5; D is perhaps TRBD1 or TRBD2 (5 bases each). The CDR3 is 15 amino acids. Germline loops: CDR1 SGHAT, CDR2 FQNNGV. The V end lost 5 bases, the J end lost 4 bases, and 17 bases lay between the germline ends. DNA of the CDR3: TGTGCCAGCAGCCCCGGGACGGGACGACCAGAGACCCAGTACTTC. Amino acid sequence: CASSPGTGRPETQYF.

This clonotype was detected only a few times. The chain joins TRBV7-2 to TRBJ2-5, with TRBD2 matching over 7 bases. This CDR3 is built from 13 residues. Looked up from germline, CDR1 is SGHTA and CDR2 is FQGNSA. V shed 3 bases, J shed 4 bases, and the junction held 2 bases outside the gene matches. The CDR3: CASSFGGGETQYF. The CDR3 DNA reads TGTGCCAGCAGCTTTGGCGGGGGAGAGACCCAGTACTTC.

This chain links TRBV5-4 with TRBJ2-1; TRBD2 matches at 12 bases. The CDR3 is made up of 15 amino acids. J lost 4 bases, V lost 2 bases, and 1 base had no gene match. CDR1 and CDR2 (germline): SGHNT, YYREEE (reference sequence). The CDR3 DNA follows: TGTGCCAGCAGCTTAGGACTAGCGGGATACAATGAGCAGTTCTTC. It is translated as CASSLGLAGYNEQFF.

The chain joins TRBV18 to TRBJ2-1, with D perhaps TRBD1 or TRBD2 (5 bases each). The CDR3 loop spans 13 amino acids. From germline, CDR1 is KGHSH and CDR2 LQKENI. V was clipped by 3 bases and J by 10 bases, with 13 bases between them. CDR3: CASSPLPGTEQFF. The CDR3 DNA follows: TGTGCCAGCTCACCCCTTCCGGGGACCGAGCAGTTCTTC.

This clonotype was recorded a few times. The chain uses TRBV20-1 and TRBJ2-3; 14 bases align to TRBD2. Trimming removed 2 bases from V and 5 bases from J; junction bases left unmatched: 6. Germline V lookup: CDR1 DFQATT, CDR2 SNEGSKA (reference sequence). CDR3 length: 16 residues. For the CDR3, the DNA is TGCAGTGCTAGATCCGGACTAGCGGGAGGCGGAGATACGCAGTATTTT. The encoded protein is CSARSGLAGGGDTQYF.

This clonotype appeared a single time. This rearrangement joins TRBV5-1 to TRBJ2-1; TRBD1 agrees at 8 bases. Germline V gene data show CDR1 as SGHRS and CDR2 as YFSETQ. This CDR3 spans 16 amino acids. J lost 5 bases, V lost 0 bases, and 7 bases had no gene match. CDR3 sequence reads: CASSLGQGARNNEQFF. The CDR3 coding sequence is TGCGCCAGCAGCTTGGGTCAGGGGGCTAGAAACAATGAGCAGTTCTTC.

V usage is TRBV2 and J usage is TRBJ1-5; possible D gene TRBD1, 5 bases. This CDR3 is built from 13 residues. Germline CDR1 and CDR2: SNHLY and FYNNEI. Trimming removed 8 bases from V and 1 base from J, with 9 bases in between. CDR3 DNA: TGTGCCAGCCTCTGGGACAGCAATCAGCCCCAGCATTTT. Residues: CASLWDSNQPQHF.

This clonotype was counted only a few times. The chain uses TRBV6-2 or TRBV6-3 and TRBJ2-7; 10 nucleotides align to TRBD1. The CDR3 totals 13 residues. Germline V gene sequence: CDR1 MNHEY, CDR2 SVGEGT. Trimming at V came to 6 bases and at J to 7 bases, leaving 6 bases not matched to a gene. The CDR3 sequence: CASSRQGAREQYF. As DNA, the CDR3 is TGTGCCAGCAGCCGACAGGGGGCAAGGGAGCAGTACTTC.